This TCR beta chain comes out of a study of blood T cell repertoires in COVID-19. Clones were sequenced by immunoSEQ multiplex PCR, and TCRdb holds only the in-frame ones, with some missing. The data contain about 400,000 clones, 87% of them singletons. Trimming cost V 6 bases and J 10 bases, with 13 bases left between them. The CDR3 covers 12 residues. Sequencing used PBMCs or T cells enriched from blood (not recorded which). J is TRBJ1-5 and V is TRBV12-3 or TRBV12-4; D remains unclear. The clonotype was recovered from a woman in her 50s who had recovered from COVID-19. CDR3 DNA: TGTGCCAGCAGCCCTAGACCCCTTCCCCAGCATTTT. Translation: CASSPRPLPQHF.